This TCR beta chain was retrieved from a study of T-cell memory formation after mild COVID-19. TCRdb processed the 5' RACE reads anew with MiXCR; each CDR3 protein has one entry. The sample has 500,000 to 550,000 distinct CDR3 sequences; around 20% are singletons. This clonotype was seen a handful of times. Sequencing used PBMCs or a T cell subset sorted from them (not recorded which). This TCR was recovered from an adult woman who had mild COVID-19 (a few samples of this study predate the infection). Cell type and time point are not known.

The CDR3 region is CASSYKGTRNYTF. CDR3 nucleotide sequence: TGTGCCAGCAGCTACAAGGGCACAAGGAACTACACCTTC. The rearrangement uses TRBV4-2 and TRBJ1-2; D gene ambiguous. The germline CDR1 and CDR2 sequences are LGHNA and YNFKEQ. Trimming pared 5 bases from V and 10 bases from J, leaving 17 bases between. CDR3 length: 13 amino acids.